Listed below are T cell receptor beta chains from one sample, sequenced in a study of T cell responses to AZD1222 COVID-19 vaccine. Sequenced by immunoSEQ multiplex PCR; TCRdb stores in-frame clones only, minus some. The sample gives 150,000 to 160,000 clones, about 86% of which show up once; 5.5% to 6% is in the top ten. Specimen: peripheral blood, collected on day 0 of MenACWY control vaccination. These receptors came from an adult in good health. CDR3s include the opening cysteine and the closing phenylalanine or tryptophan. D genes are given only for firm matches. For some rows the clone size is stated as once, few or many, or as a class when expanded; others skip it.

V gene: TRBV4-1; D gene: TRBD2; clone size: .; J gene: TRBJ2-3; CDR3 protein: CASSPFPPAGLGDTQYF; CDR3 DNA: TGCGCCAGCAGCCCATTCCCCCCAGCGGGGCTTGGAGATACGCAGTATTTT
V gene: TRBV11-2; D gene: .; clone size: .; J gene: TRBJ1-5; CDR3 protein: CASSVRATQPQHF; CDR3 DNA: TGTGCCAGCAGCGTCCGGGCCACCCAGCCCCAGCATTTT
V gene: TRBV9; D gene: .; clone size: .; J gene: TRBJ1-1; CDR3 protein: CASSPMGGYYMNTEAFF; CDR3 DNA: TGTGCCAGCAGCCCCATGGGGGGGTATTATATGAACACTGAAGCTTTCTTT
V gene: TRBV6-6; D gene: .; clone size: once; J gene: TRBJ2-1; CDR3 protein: CASSLTLPGVGNEQFF; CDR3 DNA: TGTGCCAGCAGTTTGACCCTCCCAGGAGTCGGGAATGAGCAGTTCTTC
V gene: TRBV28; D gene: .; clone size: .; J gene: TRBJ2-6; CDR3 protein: CASSPSRVGAGANVLTF; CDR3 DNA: TGTGCCAGCAGTCCCTCTCGTGTGGGGGCAGGGGCCAACGTCCTGACTTTC
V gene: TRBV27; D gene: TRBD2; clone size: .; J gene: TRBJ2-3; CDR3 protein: CASSWTSAARATDTQYF; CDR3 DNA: TGTGCCAGCAGTTGGACTAGTGCCGCAAGGGCCACGGATACGCAGTATTTT
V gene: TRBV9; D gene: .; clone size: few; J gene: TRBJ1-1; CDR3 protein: CASSASQEIAEAFF; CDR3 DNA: TGTGCCAGCAGCGCCTCCCAGGAAATTGCTGAAGCTTTCTTT
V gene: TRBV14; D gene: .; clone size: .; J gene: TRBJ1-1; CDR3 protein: CASSPYYMEAFF; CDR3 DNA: TGTGCCAGCAGCCCCTACTACATGGAAGCTTTCTTT
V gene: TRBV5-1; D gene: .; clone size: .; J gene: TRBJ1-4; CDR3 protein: CASSPLDRGGKLFF; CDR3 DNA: TGCGCCAGCAGCCCATTGGACCGAGGTGGAAAACTGTTTTTT
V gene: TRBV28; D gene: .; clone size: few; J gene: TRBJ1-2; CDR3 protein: CASRKQDFRASGYTF; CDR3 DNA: TGTGCCAGCAGGAAACAAGATTTTCGGGCTTCTGGCTACACCTTC
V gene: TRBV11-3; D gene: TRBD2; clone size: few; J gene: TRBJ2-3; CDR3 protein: CASSPPRALAGVDTQYF; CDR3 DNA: TGTGCCAGCAGCCCACCCCGGGCGCTAGCGGGGGTAGATACGCAGTATTTT
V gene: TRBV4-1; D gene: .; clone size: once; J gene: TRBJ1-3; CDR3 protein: CASSPRERGSSGNTIYF; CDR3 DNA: TGCGCCAGCAGCCCGAGGGAGAGGGGGAGCTCTGGAAACACCATATATTTT
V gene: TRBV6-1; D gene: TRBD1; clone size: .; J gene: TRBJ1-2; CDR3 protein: CASSENRGRDGYTF; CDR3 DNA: TGTGCCAGCAGTGAAAATAGGGGGCGGGATGGCTACACCTTC
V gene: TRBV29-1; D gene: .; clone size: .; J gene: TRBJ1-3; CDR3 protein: CSVIQAGNTIYF; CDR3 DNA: TGCAGCGTCATCCAAGCTGGAAACACCATATATTTT
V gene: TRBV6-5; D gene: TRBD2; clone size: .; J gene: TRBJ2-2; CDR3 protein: CASNIAGGPGELFF; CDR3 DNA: TGTGCCAGCAATATAGCGGGGGGGCCCGGGGAGCTGTTTTTT
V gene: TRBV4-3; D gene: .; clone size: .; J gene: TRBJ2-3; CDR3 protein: CASSQGPGQAATDTQYF; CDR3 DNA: TGCGCCAGCAGCCAGGGTCCAGGACAAGCGGCCACAGATACGCAGTATTTT
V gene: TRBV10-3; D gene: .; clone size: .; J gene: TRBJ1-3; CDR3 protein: CAISEGSGNTIYF; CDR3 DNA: TGTGCCATCAGTGAGGGGTCTGGAAACACCATATATTTT
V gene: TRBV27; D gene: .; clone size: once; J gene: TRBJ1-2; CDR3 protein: CASSLGSTGVYGYTF; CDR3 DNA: TGTGCCAGCAGTTTAGGATCGACAGGTGTCTATGGCTACACCTTC
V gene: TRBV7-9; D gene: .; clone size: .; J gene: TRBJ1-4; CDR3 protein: CASSPPVSLATNEKLFF; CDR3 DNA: TGTGCCAGCAGCCCCCCGGTTAGTCTTGCAACTAATGAAAAACTGTTTTTT
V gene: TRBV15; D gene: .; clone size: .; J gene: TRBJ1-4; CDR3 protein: CATSRRTEKLFF; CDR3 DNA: TGTGCCACCAGCAGGCGTACGGAAAAACTGTTTTTT
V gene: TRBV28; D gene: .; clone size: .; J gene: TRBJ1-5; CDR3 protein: CASTRTPGKYSNQPQHF; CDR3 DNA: TGTGCCAGCACCCGAACCCCCGGGAAGTATAGCAATCAGCCCCAGCATTTT
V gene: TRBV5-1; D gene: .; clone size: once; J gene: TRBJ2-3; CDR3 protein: CASSLGTVTDTQYF; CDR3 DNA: TGCGCCAGCAGCTTGGGGACAGTCACAGATACGCAGTATTTT
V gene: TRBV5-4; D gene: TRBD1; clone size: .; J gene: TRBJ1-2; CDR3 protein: CASSDWTGAINYGYTF; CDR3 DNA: TGTGCCAGCAGCGACTGGACAGGGGCAATTAACTATGGCTACACCTTC
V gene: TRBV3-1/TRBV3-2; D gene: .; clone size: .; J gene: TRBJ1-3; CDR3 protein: CASSQDARVNTIYF; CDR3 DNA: TGTGCCAGCAGCCAAGACGCCAGGGTAAACACCATATATTTT
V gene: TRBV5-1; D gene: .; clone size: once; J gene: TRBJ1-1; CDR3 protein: CASSGYTVRGPEAFF; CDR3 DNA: TGCGCCAGCAGCGGATACACGGTCCGGGGTCCTGAAGCTTTCTTT
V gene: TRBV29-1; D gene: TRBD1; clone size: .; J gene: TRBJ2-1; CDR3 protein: CSALTGYPNNEQFF; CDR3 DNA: TGCAGCGCATTGACAGGGTATCCGAACAATGAGCAGTTCTTC
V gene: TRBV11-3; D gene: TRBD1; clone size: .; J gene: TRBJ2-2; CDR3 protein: CASSTRTGDTGELFF; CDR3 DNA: TGTGCCAGCAGCACCCGGACAGGGGACACCGGGGAGCTGTTTTTT
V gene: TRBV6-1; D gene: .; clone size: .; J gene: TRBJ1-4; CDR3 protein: CASSEWANRVNEKLFF; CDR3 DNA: TGTGCCAGCAGTGAATGGGCTAATAGGGTAAATGAAAAACTGTTTTTT
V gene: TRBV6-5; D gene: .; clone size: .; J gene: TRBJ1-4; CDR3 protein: CASSTTGFNEKLFF; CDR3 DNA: TGTGCCAGCAGTACGACAGGCTTTAATGAAAAACTGTTTTTT
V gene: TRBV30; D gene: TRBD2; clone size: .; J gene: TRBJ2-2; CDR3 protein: CAWSVLGGAGELFF; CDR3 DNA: TGTGCCTGGAGTGTACTGGGAGGGGCCGGGGAGCTGTTTTTT
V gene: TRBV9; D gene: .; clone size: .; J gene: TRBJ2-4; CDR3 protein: CASSVGGTGNIQYF; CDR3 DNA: TGTGCCAGCAGCGTAGGAGGTACAGGGAACATTCAGTACTTC
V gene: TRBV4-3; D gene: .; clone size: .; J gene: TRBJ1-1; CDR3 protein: CASSQGAQGYDTEAFF; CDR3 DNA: TGCGCCAGCAGCCAGGGGGCGCAGGGATATGACACTGAAGCTTTCTTT
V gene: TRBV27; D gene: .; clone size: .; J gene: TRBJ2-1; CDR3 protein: CASSFQGHNEQFF; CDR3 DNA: TGTGCCAGCAGTTTCCAGGGTCACAATGAGCAGTTCTTC
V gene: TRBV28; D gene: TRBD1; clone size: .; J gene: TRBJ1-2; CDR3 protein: CASTGQEVSNYGYTF; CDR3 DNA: TGTGCCAGCACCGGACAGGAGGTATCTAACTATGGCTACACCTTC
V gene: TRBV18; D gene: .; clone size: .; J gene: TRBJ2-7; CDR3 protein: CASSPLSGASYEQYF; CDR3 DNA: TGTGCCAGCTCACCATTATCCGGGGCTTCCTACGAGCAGTACTTC
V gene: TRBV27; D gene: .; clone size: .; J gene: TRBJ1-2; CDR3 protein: CASSPQLEGYGYTF; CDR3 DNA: TGTGCCAGCAGCCCCCAGCTTGAGGGTTATGGCTACACCTTC
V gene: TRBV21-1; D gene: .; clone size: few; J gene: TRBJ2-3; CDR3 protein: CASLATTQYF; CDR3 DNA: TGTGCCAGCCTAGCCACAACGCAGTATTTT
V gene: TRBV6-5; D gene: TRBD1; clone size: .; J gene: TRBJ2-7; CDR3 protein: CASMWTGSYEQYF; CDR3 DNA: TGTGCCAGCATGTGGACAGGGAGCTACGAGCAGTACTTC
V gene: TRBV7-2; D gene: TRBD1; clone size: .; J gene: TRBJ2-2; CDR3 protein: CASSSRDRAFTGELFF; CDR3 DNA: TGTGCCAGCAGCAGCCGGGACAGGGCTTTCACCGGGGAGCTGTTTTTT
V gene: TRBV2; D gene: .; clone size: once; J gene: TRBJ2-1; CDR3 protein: CARTSGGAYNEQFF; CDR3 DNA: TGTGCCAGGACGAGTGGGGGGGCTTACAATGAGCAGTTCTTC
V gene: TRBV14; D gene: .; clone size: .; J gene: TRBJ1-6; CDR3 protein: CASSPGGGRLGNSPLHF; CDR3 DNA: TGTGCCAGCAGCCCAGGCGGGGGGCGCCTCGGGAATTCACCCCTCCACTTT
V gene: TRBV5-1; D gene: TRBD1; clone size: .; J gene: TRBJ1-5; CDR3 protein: CASSTGDRVGQPQHF; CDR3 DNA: TGCGCCAGCAGCACGGGCGACAGGGTAGGTCAGCCCCAGCATTTT
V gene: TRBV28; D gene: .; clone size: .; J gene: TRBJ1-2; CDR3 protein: CASSFGGYGYTF; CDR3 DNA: TGTGCCAGCAGTTTCGGCGGCTATGGCTACACCTTC
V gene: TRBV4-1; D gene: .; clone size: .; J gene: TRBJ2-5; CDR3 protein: CASRTTGVGQETQYF; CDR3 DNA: TGCGCCAGCAGGACGACAGGAGTGGGGCAAGAGACCCAGTACTTC